This note documents a single TCR beta chain sequence. The record originates from a study of blood T cell repertoires in COVID-19. The wider study: Symptom resolution, clearance, or two negative PCRs marked donors in Cohort 3 as recovered.

Clones were read by immunoSEQ multiplex PCR, and TCRdb kept only the in-frame ones, dropping some. Altogether over 150,000 clones are present, around three quarters being singletons, with the ten largest covering under 20%. The germline V gene has CDR1 DFQATT and CDR2 SNEGSKA (reference sequence). Trimming shortened V by 0 bases and J by 14 bases, and 13 bases separated the two germline ends. The CDR3 consists of 11 residues. The J gene is TRBJ2-5, the V gene TRBV20-1; tentative D call: TRBD2 (5 bases). This receptor was taken from a woman aged 70-85 years in a cohort exposed to, infected with or recovered from COVID-19 (not recorded which). Sequenced input: PBMCs or T cells enriched from blood (not recorded which). CDR3 loop: CSARDLTRVYF. CDR3 in DNA: TGCAGTGCTAGAGATCTCACTAGGGTCTACTTC.